The 11 T cell receptor beta chains given below trace back to one sample, sequenced in a study of blood T cell repertoires in COVID-19. Profiling relied on immunoSEQ multiplex PCR, and the TCRdb table lists in-frame clones only, not all of them. The top ten hold approximately 33% of the sample, which has about 42,000 clones, 79% seen once. The material sequenced was peripheral blood. The receptor set was obtained from a woman aged 80 or over with acute or convalescent COVID-19.

As DNA, the CDR3 is TGCGCCAGCAGTGAGCCCGGGACAGGTTATCTCTATGGCTACACCTTC. It translates to CASSEPGTGYLYGYTF. The chain uses TRBV10-2 and TRBJ1-2; TRBD1 aligns across 8 bases. The ends lost 2 bases at V and 4 bases at J; junction bases unmatched: 9. Germline assignment: CDR1 WSHSY and CDR2 SAAADI. The CDR3 sequence is 16 residues long.

The rearrangement links TRBV6-4 to TRBJ1-1; D remains ambiguous. CDR1 and CDR2 (germline): MRHNA, SNTAGT. V lost 3 bases to trimming and J lost 2 bases, with 7 bases between them. There are 13 residues in the CDR3. CDR3 protein: CASSEGLNTEAFF. As DNA, the CDR3 is TGTGCCAGCAGTGAGGGCTTAAACACTGAAGCTTTCTTT.

J is TRBJ2-5 and V is TRBV2; 9 positions match TRBD2. V was clipped by 5 bases and J by 5 bases; unmatched bases: 6. The CDR3 totals 14 residues. CDR1 and CDR2 (germline): SNHLY, FYNNEI. The CDR3 loop reads CASSIPSGMETQYF. The CDR3 DNA sequence: TGTGCCAGCAGTATCCCTAGCGGGATGGAGACCCAGTACTTC.

The chain links TRBV6-5 to TRBJ2-7; 9 nucleotides match TRBD2. V lost 6 bases, J lost 2 bases, and 8 bases stayed unmatched. This CDR3 is 15 amino acids long. The germline V gene has CDR1 MNHEY and CDR2 SVGAGI. This chain's CDR3 is CASSLLAGPTYEQYF. The CDR3 DNA reads TGTGCCAGCAGCCTACTAGCGGGTCCTACCTACGAGCAGTACTTC.

The chain combines TRBV5-1 with TRBJ2-1; a possible D gene is TRBD1 (6 bases). CDR1 is SGHRS and CDR2 is YFSETQ in the germline V gene. Trimming pared 2 bases from V and 2 bases from J, leaving 14 bases between. CDR3 size: 16 residues. The CDR3 nucleotides are TGCGCCAGCAGCTTCCTGACAGGTTCCACCTACAATGAGCAGTTCTTC. It translates to CASSFLTGSTYNEQFF.

This clone was found once. This chain uses TRBV10-1 with TRBJ2-1; 7 bases map to TRBD2. The CDR3 length is 13 residues. With V trimmed by 4 bases and J by 9 bases, 6 bases remained unmatched. Germline CDR1 WNHNN, CDR2 SYGVQD (reference sequence). The CDR3 sequence: CASSVGLGLEQFF. The CDR3 bases are TGCGCCAGCAGTGTCGGACTAGGACTTGAGCAGTTCTTC.

The chain employs TRBV6-5 and TRBJ2-7; 9 positions agree with TRBD1. From germline, CDR1 is MNHEY and CDR2 SVGAGI. V trimming: 5 bases; J trimming: 2 bases; junction bases outside the gene matches: 7. The CDR3 contains 15 residues. The CDR3 DNA follows: TGTGCCAGCAGTCGTCGGGACAGGGACCCCTACGAGCAGTACTTC. This gives the protein CASSRRDRDPYEQYF.

In its sample, this clone was seen a few times. This sequence joins TRBV9 and TRBJ2-1; no definite D call. V was clipped by 0 bases and J by 2 bases, with 12 bases between them. This CDR3 is built from 16 residues. Germline CDR1 and CDR2: SGDLS and YYNGEE. CDR3 coding DNA: TGTGCCAGCAGCGTAGATCCGGGTGGAACCTACAATGAGCAGTTCTTC. Protein sequence: CASSVDPGGTYNEQFF.

This clone was detected a few times. V is TRBV10-3 and J is TRBJ1-3; a possible D gene is TRBD1 (5 bases). V shed 3 bases and J shed 0 bases, with 12 bases lying between them. The germline gives CDR1 ENHRY, CDR2 SYGVKD. CDR3 length: 16 amino acids. The CDR3 protein is CAISEQAEISGNTIYF. The CDR3 region has the DNA TGTGCCATCAGTGAACAGGCCGAAATCTCTGGAAACACCATATATTTT.

V gene TRBV30 combines with J gene TRBJ1-2; 10 bases are shared with TRBD1. Germline CDR1 and CDR2: GTSNPN and SVGIG (reference sequence). The J segment lost 7 bases and the V segment lost 1 base, leaving 9 bases of the junction unmatched. The CDR3 loop spans 15 amino acids. In DNA form, the CDR3 reads TGTGCCTGGAGTGCCGCGGACAGGGGGGTTGGTGGCTACACCTTC. This codes for CAWSAADRGVGGYTF.

J is TRBJ1-5 and V is TRBV4-3; D call uncertain. This CDR3 is built from 16 residues. Trimming pared 2 bases from V and 1 base from J, leaving 12 bases between. Germline loops: CDR1 LGHNA, CDR2 YSLEER. CDR3 coding DNA: TGCGCCAGCAGCCAAAGCCCTGATTTGAGCAATCAGCCCCAGCATTTT. Protein: CASSQSPDLSNQPQHF.